This entry lists 28 T cell receptor beta chains sequenced from one sample in a study of blood T cell repertoires in COVID-19. Assay: immunoSEQ multiplex PCR; the TCRdb copy retains only in-frame clones and omits some. This sample has tens of thousands of clones, with 80% to 95% found just once. Specimen: peripheral blood. The receptors stem from a woman between 55 and 75 years old with active COVID-19.

This clone was recorded once. CDR3 amino acids: CASSLRGTFSTDTQYF. Written as DNA, the CDR3 is TGTGCCAGCAGCCTCCGGGGGACTTTTAGCACAGATACGCAGTATTTT. V usage is TRBV3-1 (or the pseudogene TRBV3-2) and J usage is TRBJ2-3, with D possibly matching TRBD2 (6 bases). The CDR3 length is 16 residues. Trimming removed 4 bases at V and 0 bases at J, with 14 bases between. The germline V gene encodes CDR1 LGHDT and CDR2 YNNKEL (reference sequence).

The V and J genes are TRBV28 and TRBJ1-2, with 9 bases identical to TRBD1. Per germline, CDR1 MDHEN and CDR2 SYDVKM. The CDR3 extends over 15 amino acids. Unmatched junction bases numbered 8, after V lost 5 bases and J lost 4 bases. CDR3 sequence (DNA): TGTGCCAGCAGTCTAGGGGGACAGGGCCTCTATGGCTACACCTTC. Translation: CASSLGGQGLYGYTF.

The rearrangement links TRBV27 to TRBJ2-1, with D uncertain. Germline V CDR1 and CDR2: MNHEY, SMNVEV (reference sequence). The V end was cut by 3 bases, the J end by 3 bases, with 12 bases between. This CDR3 comprises 15 residues. CDR3 sequence (DNA): TGTGCCAGCAGTTTGGGCCGCCCCAGCTACAATGAGCAGTTCTTC. The encoded protein is CASSLGRPSYNEQFF.

The chain carries TRBV11-2 and TRBJ2-5; 9 bases are a match to TRBD1. V was pared by 1 base and J by 5 bases, with 8 bases of the junction left unmatched. The CDR3 is 16 amino acids. Germline lookup yields CDR1 SGHAT and CDR2 FQNNGV. CDR3 amino acids: CASSLGDRVIEETQYF. The CDR3 coding sequence is TGTGCCAGCAGCTTAGGGGACAGGGTAATAGAGGAGACCCAGTACTTC. Supplemented by reference TRBV11-2 and TRBJ2-5, the full variable domain reads EAGVAQSPRYKIIEKRQSVAFWCNPISGHATLYWYQQILGQGPKLLIQFQNNGVVDDSQLPKDRFSAERLKGVDSTLKIQPAKLEDSAVYLCASSLGDRVIEETQYFGPGTRLLVL.

This clone has just a few counts. The chain combines TRBV12-1 with TRBJ2-1; the table's D call, TRBD2, has no DNA check behind it. TRBV12-1 is termed a pseudogene. The CDR3 runs 16 residues. As DNA, the CDR3 is TGTGCCAGCGCTCGACCGTCTAGCGGGCCCTTTGGGGAGCAGTTCTTC. It codes for CASARPSSGPFGEQFF.

The V gene is TRBV6-5, the J gene TRBJ2-2; tentatively, D is TRBD2 (6 bases). This CDR3 is built from 14 residues. Trimming left V 8 bases short and J 4 bases short, with 14 bases between. Germline values: CDR1 MNHEY, CDR2 SVGAGI. CDR3 in amino acids: CASETAGATGELFF. In nucleotides, the CDR3 is TGTGCCAGCGAAACAGCGGGTGCCACCGGGGAGCTGTTTTTT.

Here the CDR3 DNA reads TGTGCCGGTAAGGGGACAGTGAACACTGAAGCTTTCTTT. The encoded protein is CAGKGTVNTEAFF. The chain has TRBV6-5 and TRBJ1-1; TRBD1 agrees at 7 bases. This CDR3 is 13 amino acids long. Per germline, CDR1 MNHEY and CDR2 SVGAGI. The junction had 6 bases not matched to a gene; V was cut back by 11 bases and J by 0 bases.

V usage is TRBV6-5 and J usage is TRBJ1-5; D not resolved. V lost 5 bases to trimming and J lost 5 bases, with 10 bases between them. The CDR3 has 13 residues. The germline V gene encodes CDR1 MNHEY and CDR2 SVGAGI. CDR3 region: CASSRTVDQPQHF. The CDR3 coding sequence is TGTGCCAGCAGTCGTACAGTCGATCAGCCCCAGCATTTT.

V gene TRBV28 combines with J gene TRBJ2-5; tentatively, D is TRBD1 (6 bases). Trimming pared 8 bases from V and 1 base from J, leaving 14 bases between. Germline CDR1 and CDR2: MDHEN and SYDVKM. CDR3 length equals 14 residues. The CDR3 sequence is CASSRTASQETQYF. CDR3 nucleotide sequence: TGTGCCAGCTCCCGGACAGCGTCCCAAGAGACCCAGTACTTC.

This chain joins TRBV23-1 and TRBJ2-7, with D perhaps matching TRBD2 (6 bases). TRBV23-1 is placed among ORFs of uncertain function. CDR3 length: 16 residues. Trimming cost V 3 bases and J 4 bases, with 19 bases left between them. In DNA form, the CDR3 reads TGCGCCAGCAGTCATGGCCCCCGGGCAGGGAGGTACGAGCAGTACTTC. It yields the protein CASSHGPRAGRYEQYF.

V and J are TRBV6-2 or TRBV6-3 and TRBJ2-3, with 12 bases matching TRBD2. The V segment lost 2 bases and the J segment 4 bases; nucleotides outside the gene matches: 7. The germline V gene encodes CDR1 MNHEY and CDR2 SVGEGT. CDR3 length equals 17 residues. The CDR3 loop reads CASSYPPSSGGADTQYF. CDR3 in DNA: TGTGCCAGCAGTTACCCCCCGTCTAGCGGGGGGGCAGATACGCAGTATTTT.

The chain has TRBV30 and TRBJ1-5; TRBD1 aligns across 7 bases. J was trimmed by 0 bases and V by 0 bases; bases with no gene match: 8. The CDR3 runs 17 residues. Germline-derived CDR1 and CDR2 are GTSNPN and SVGIG (reference sequence). CDR3: CAWSVTGTLYSNQPQHF. CDR3 in DNA: TGTGCCTGGAGTGTGACAGGGACCCTTTATAGCAATCAGCCCCAGCATTTT.

This chain connects TRBV7-9 to TRBJ2-7; maybe TRBD1 (6 bases). Trimming took 4 bases from V and 4 from J, leaving 20 bases between them. Germline V gives CDR1 SEHNR, CDR2 FQNEAQ (reference sequence). There are 16 residues in the CDR3. CDR3 in amino acids: CASSSPDSRGVYEQYF. In DNA, the CDR3 is TGTGCCAGCAGCTCACCGGACAGCCGAGGGGTGTACGAGCAGTACTTC. The full variable domain, in which reference TRBV7-9 and TRBJ2-7 provide the parts outside the CDR3, is DTGVSQNPRHKITKRGQNVTFRCDPISEHNRLYWYRQTLGQGPEFLTYFQNEAQLEKSRLLSDRFSAERPKGSFSTLEIQRTEQGDSAMYLCASSSPDSRGVYEQYFGPGTRLTVT.

This clone was seen only a few times. This rearrangement joins TRBV28 to TRBJ1-5; D perhaps matches TRBD1 (6 bases). Germline CDR1 MDHEN, CDR2 SYDVKM. The CDR3 sequence is 17 residues long. V was trimmed by 3 bases and J by 3 bases, leaving 18 bases between them. The CDR3 spells CASSLDRLGALNQPQHF. DNA of the CDR3: TGTGCCAGCAGTTTGGATCGTTTGGGGGCCCTCAATCAGCCCCAGCATTTT.

The V call is TRBV19, the J call TRBJ2-7; 11 nucleotides match TRBD2. The germline CDR1 and CDR2 sequences are LNHDA and SQIVND (reference sequence). V shed 5 bases and J 3 bases; nucleotides not matched to a gene: 3. The CDR3 runs 14 residues. This chain's CDR3 is CASSGGTSGYEQYF. The CDR3 DNA reads TGTGCCAGTAGTGGTGGGACTAGCGGCTACGAGCAGTACTTC.

The chain couples TRBV29-1 to TRBJ2-1; 10 bases align to TRBD1. This CDR3 contains 14 residues. Germline CDR1 is SQVTM and CDR2 is ANQGSEA. The ends lost 5 bases at V and 3 bases at J; junction bases unmatched: 4. The CDR3 sequence: CSVFWTGGYNEQFF. The CDR3 DNA reads as TGCAGCGTTTTCTGGACAGGGGGCTACAATGAGCAGTTCTTC.

The gene calls are TRBV18 and TRBJ1-5; 9 bases are shared with TRBD1. The CDR3 totals 15 residues. Trimming took 3 bases from V and 6 from J; bases not matched to a gene: 6. Germline values: CDR1 KGHSH, CDR2 LQKENI. CDR3 protein: CASSPGTGMGQPQHF. CDR3 coding DNA: TGTGCCAGCTCACCTGGGACAGGGATGGGTCAGCCCCAGCATTTT.

The V and J genes are TRBV19 and TRBJ2-4; D might be TRBD1 (6 bases). The V gene's germline CDR1 is LNHDA and CDR2 SQIVND (reference sequence). Trimming pared 4 bases from V and 0 bases from J, leaving 13 bases between. The length of the CDR3 is 16 residues. CDR3 loop: CASSTGQPGAKNIQYF. The DNA for the CDR3 is TGTGCCAGTAGTACCGGACAGCCGGGAGCCAAAAACATTCAGTACTTC.

V gene TRBV7-2 combines with J gene TRBJ2-1; 13 nucleotides align to TRBD2. Germline V lookup: CDR1 SGHTA, CDR2 FQGNSA. This CDR3 has 19 residues. V lost 6 bases, J lost 1 base, and 12 bases stayed unmatched. CDR3 in amino acids: CASSHRRTSGGWSYNEQFF. DNA of the CDR3: TGTGCCAGCAGTCACCGTAGGACTAGCGGGGGTTGGTCCTACAATGAGCAGTTCTTC.

The chain employs TRBV5-6 and TRBJ1-1; D is ambiguous. There are 14 residues in the CDR3. V was trimmed by 1 base and J by 4 bases, leaving 11 bases between them. Germline-derived CDR1 and CDR2 are SGHDT and YYEEEE. CDR3: CASSLKKLRTEAFF. CDR3 DNA sequence: TGTGCCAGCAGCTTGAAGAAACTTCGCACTGAAGCTTTCTTT.

The chain recombines TRBV19 with TRBJ2-5; the match to TRBD1 covers 8 bases. There are 14 residues in the CDR3. Germline assignment: CDR1 LNHDA and CDR2 SQIVND (reference sequence). Trimming removed 3 bases from V and 4 bases from J; junction bases left unmatched: 4. CDR3 coding DNA: TGTGCCAGTAGTATGGGCAGGGGGCTAGAGACCCAGTACTTC. This gives the protein CASSMGRGLETQYF.

The V gene is TRBV11-3, the J gene TRBJ2-3, with 10 bases matching TRBD1. The germline V gene has CDR1 SGHNT and CDR2 YENEEA. The length of the CDR3 is 16 residues. V lost 5 bases, J lost 2 bases, and 7 bases stayed unmatched. CDR3 sequence reads: CASSLGTGANTDTQYF. CDR3 DNA: TGTGCCAGCAGCCTAGGGACAGGGGCTAACACAGATACGCAGTATTTT.

The chain combines TRBV18 with TRBJ1-2; 12 nucleotides match TRBD1. Germline assignment: CDR1 KGHSH and CDR2 LQKENI. The junction had 3 bases not matched to a gene; V was cut back by 1 base and J by 3 bases. The CDR3 spans 16 residues. The CDR3 region has the DNA TGTGCCAGCTCACCACGCGGGACAGGGGGCGACTATGGCTACACCTTC. Amino acids: CASSPRGTGGDYGYTF.

This chain connects TRBV7-9 to TRBJ2-5; D is possibly TRBD1 (6 bases). V lost 4 bases, J lost 4 bases, and 16 bases lay in between. The V gene's germline CDR1 is SEHNR and CDR2 FQNEAQ (reference sequence). The CDR3 totals 15 residues. The CDR3 is CASSSQQGTGETQYF. DNA for the CDR3: TGTGCCAGCAGCTCCCAACAGGGTACCGGAGAGACCCAGTACTTC.

This clone was counted a single time. The CDR3 region is CASSLSLRNTEAFF. The CDR3 DNA reads as TGTGCCAGCAGCCTTAGCCTTAGGAACACTGAAGCTTTCTTT. The chain employs TRBV3-1 (or the pseudogene TRBV3-2) and TRBJ1-1; D uncertain. Germline lookup yields CDR1 LGHDT and CDR2 YNNKEL (reference sequence). The CDR3 totals 14 residues. The V gene lost 4 bases and the J gene lost 1 base, with 10 bases spanning the gap.

The rearrangement links TRBV3-1 (or the pseudogene TRBV3-2) to TRBJ2-7, with 8 bases fitting TRBD2. V was clipped by 0 bases and J by 3 bases; unmatched bases: 10. The CDR3 covers 17 residues. Germline assignment: CDR1 LGHDT and CDR2 YNNKEL (reference sequence). The CDR3 is CASSQDKTSETYYEQYF. The CDR3 DNA sequence: TGTGCCAGCAGCCAAGATAAGACTAGCGAAACATACTACGAGCAGTACTTC.

The chain is built from TRBV5-1 and TRBJ2-2; maybe TRBD1 (6 bases). The germline V and J ends were trimmed by 7 bases and 0 bases, with 10 bases remaining between them. This CDR3 comprises 14 residues. The V gene's germline CDR1 is SGHRS and CDR2 YFSETQ. The CDR3 sequence is CASGDTSNTGELFF. CDR3 DNA sequence: TGCGCCAGCGGGGACACCTCGAACACCGGGGAGCTGTTTTTT.

The chain links TRBV19 to TRBJ2-6; 7 bases align to TRBD1. In germline, CDR1 is LNHDA, CDR2 SQIVND (reference sequence). The CDR3 contains 16 residues. J was trimmed by 0 bases and V by 5 bases; bases with no gene match: 4. The CDR3 DNA is TGTGCCAGTAGTCTTCGGGACAGCTCTGGGGCCAACGTCCTGACTTTC. Translated, it gives CASSLRDSSGANVLTF.